The entry that follows covers one T cell receptor (beta chain) sequence. Its antigen is still unknown. Other DNA sequences in this specimen translate into the identical CDR3. The entry originates in a study of beta chain features in type 1 diabetes. At the level of the study: Examined across all samples were about 110 million sorted cells. Study observations and caveats: High TCR expression in some cells could lead to their over-representation in cDNA sequencing.

Germline V gene sequence: CDR1 SGHTA, CDR2 FQGNSA. This CDR3 contains 15 residues. V trimming: 3 bases; J trimming: 2 bases; junction bases outside the gene matches: 5. The whole isolated RNA underwent reverse transcription, so sequencing captured expressed TCRB transcripts. Read counts averaged roughly 3.7 million for samples of naive, central memory and regulatory T cells. Assay: immunoSEQ multiplex PCR; the TCRdb copy retains only in-frame clones and omits some. This sample has 200,000 to 250,000 clones; about a tenth occur once, and the top ten carry less than 1.5%. CD4+ naive, central memory, regulatory and stem cell-like memory subsets were isolated by sorting on CD45RO/CCR7/CD25/CD127/CD95/CD27.

The sample was central memory CD4+ T cells from blood. The TCR sequence derives from a man aged 18 to 29 in good health. The genes are TRBV7-2 and TRBJ2-3; 7 bases fit TRBD2. CDR3 protein: CASSFSGPPTDTQYF. CDR3 DNA: TGTGCCAGCAGCTTTAGCGGGCCCCCCACAGATACGCAGTATTTT.